Here is one T cell receptor beta chain with its context. No antigen is known for it. No per-base quality is available; no much larger clone lies one base away. CDR1 SQVTM and CDR2 ANQGSEA are derived from the germline V gene. The CDR3, cysteine through phenylalanine, is 14 amino acids long. CDR3 DNA is the only sequence kept; it has 42 bases, read in frame from the first base. V and J are truncated by 3 bases and 6 bases respectively, leaving an intervening sequence of 18 bases. This record comes from a study of PD-1 blockade in mismatch repair-deficient tumors (TCRdb year 2017). Broadly, across the study: Between late 2013 and 2016, fewer than 90 consecutive patients with 12 mismatch repair-deficient cancer types, all previously treated and progressing, were enrolled in the trial. Tumor-associated T cell clones in the peripheral blood of patients responding to PD-1 blockade were tracked using deep sequencing of TCR CDR3 regions. The paper's findings and limits, for the study overall: Rapid expansion after pembrolizumab followed by contraction, generally before radiologic responses, was shown by tumor-resident clones, which were often undetectable in blood before treatment.

The library was generated by the immunoSEQ multiplex PCR assay. The table was pulled from immuneACCESS by TCRdb, which kept in-frame rearrangements only. Such tables lose some clones; where checked, under half of the loss comes from unresolved V genes, and the rest has no known cause. This sample has about 79,000 clones in its table, and roughly 80% of those were observed once. The ten largest clones take up approximately 5.5% of the sample. Mismatch repair deficiency in every enrolled patient was established by polymerase chain reaction or immunohistochemistry. TCR sequencing was carried out for a few patients who responded to pembrolizumab therapy. The phase II trial prospectively evaluated PD-1 blockade with pembrolizumab in advanced mismatch repair-deficient cancers, independent of tissue of origin. Peripheral blood T cell samples were serially collected before and at multiple times after PD-1 blockade was started. Blood sampling time points were reported as weeks after the first dose of pembrolizumab.

The chain employs TRBV29-1 and TRBJ2-7, with the D gene possibly TRBD1 or TRBD2, each one fitting 6 bases. Sequences were derived from peripheral blood, sampled 44 weeks after starting pembrolizumab. This clonotype originated in an adult with mismatch repair-deficient cancer. The CDR3 region reads CSVDFTGRDFEQYF. The DNA sequence follows: TGCAGCGTTGATTTTACAGGGCGGGATTTCGAGCAGTACTTC.